The clone carrying this TCR beta chain has just a few counts. The sample belongs to a study of T cells in localized non-small cell lung cancer. Clones were sequenced by immunoSEQ multiplex PCR, and TCRdb holds only the in-frame ones, with some missing. The sample holds approximately 4,500 clones, about 31% seen once. The TCR was taken from a male donor older than 55 with stage I lung adenocarcinoma. The sequencing used lung tumor tissue, collected before any cancer treatment.

CDR3 sequence reads: CASSQGLSPFALSGANVLTF. CDR3 nucleotide sequence: TGTGCCAGCAGCCAAGGACTGTCACCCTTTGCCCTCTCTGGGGCCAACGTCCTGACTTTC. The chain has TRBV7-5 and TRBJ2-6; the table's D call, TRBD2, was not checked against the DNA. TRBV7-5 is an annotated pseudogene. The CDR3 spans 20 residues.